Listed below are T cell receptor beta chains from one sample, sequenced in a study of CD8+ T cells in alopecia areata. Some clones are missing from TCRdb's copy, which holds only in-frame ones; the method was immunoSEQ multiplex PCR. In the table there are over 150,000 clones, approximately 57% of which are singletons. Sequenced here: CD4+ T cells sorted from blood, sampled at week 24, from a patient treated with tofacitinib. The receptors shown here come from a human donor with alopecia areata. CDR3s include the opening cysteine and the closing phenylalanine or tryptophan. A D gene is named only where the DNA matches it firmly. Part of the rows lack a size; the others show once, few, many or a class for expanded clones.

j_call,clone_size,v_call,d_call,cdr3_nt,cdr3_aa
TRBJ2-7,once,TRBV29-1,-,TGCAGCGTTGGACGGGGTACCGACCACGAGCAGTACTTC,CSVGRGTDHEQYF
TRBJ2-6,-,TRBV5-1,TRBD2,TGCGCCAGCAGCTTGGATAGCGGGGGTATTGGGGCCAACGTCCTGACTTTC,CASSLDSGGIGANVLTF
TRBJ1-5,-,TRBV4-2,-,TGTGCCAGCACCCCGGCAGCGTATAGCAATCAGCCCCAGCATTTT,CASTPAAYSNQPQHF
TRBJ1-2,many,TRBV6-6,-,TGTGCCAGCAGTTACTTAGGACAGTACTATGGCTACACCTTC,CASSYLGQYYGYTF
TRBJ1-2,-,TRBV27,-,TGTGCCAGCAGTTTACGCCAGGGACATGGCTACACCTTC,CASSLRQGHGYTF
TRBJ1-1,few,TRBV29-1,TRBD1,TGCAGCGTTCAATCCGGACAGGGGATGACTGAAGCTTTCTTT,CSVQSGQGMTEAFF
TRBJ2-5,-,TRBV27,TRBD2,TGTGCCAGCCGTAAGGCTAGCGGGGGCACCCAAGAGACCCAGTACTTC,CASRKASGGTQETQYF
TRBJ2-7,-,TRBV29-1,TRBD1,TGCAGCGTTGTTCCAGGACAGGGGAGATACGAGCAGTACTTC,CSVVPGQGRYEQYF
TRBJ1-1,-,TRBV18,-,TGTGCCAGCTCCCTACGGACGGTGAACACTGAAGCTTTCTTT,CASSLRTVNTEAFF
TRBJ2-1,-,TRBV11-3,-,TGTGCCAGCAGCTTAGATCGGCATGAGCAGTTCTTC,CASSLDRHEQFF
TRBJ1-6,-,TRBV19,-,TGTGCCAGTAGTATTAAGGGGGTGAATTCACCCCTCCACTTT,CASSIKGVNSPLHF
TRBJ1-1,-,TRBV30,-,TGTGCCTGGAGTCCGTGGGGCGCAGTGTCCACTGAAGCTTTCTTT,CAWSPWGAVSTEAFF
TRBJ1-2,many,TRBV5-6,-,TGTGCCAGCAGCTCAGACCTCTATGGCTACACCTTC,CASSSDLYGYTF
TRBJ2-5,-,TRBV29-1,-,TGCAGCGTCCAAAATCTAGCGGAGACCCAGTACTTC,CSVQNLAETQYF
TRBJ2-3,few,TRBV7-8,-,TGTGCCAGCAGCGTGACGGGGTCTAGCACAGATACGCAGTATTTT,CASSVTGSSTDTQYF
TRBJ2-4,-,TRBV29-1,TRBD1,TGCAGCGTTGAGATGACAGGGAGAAACATTCAGTACTTC,CSVEMTGRNIQYF
TRBJ1-5,-,TRBV6-1,-,TGTGCCAGCAGTGAAGACAGGGCACGGGGTCAGCCCCAGCATTTT,CASSEDRARGQPQHF
TRBJ2-1,-,TRBV30,TRBD1,TGTGCCTGGAGTGTTTTGGGACAGATGTACAATGAGCAGTTCTTC,CAWSVLGQMYNEQFF
TRBJ1-6,once,TRBV15,TRBD1,TGTGCCACCAGCACCGACAGGGATTCACCCCTCCACTTT,CATSTDRDSPLHF
TRBJ1-4,-,TRBV5-1,-,TGCGCCAGCAGTGAGGTTAACGAAAAACTGTTTTTT,CASSEVNEKLFF
TRBJ1-6,-,TRBV6-1,-,TGTGCCAGCATTGTGGACGGTAATTTACCCCTCCACTTT,CASIVDGNLPLHF
TRBJ2-3,-,TRBV15,-,TGTGCCACCAGCAGAGACGCGTTTGGCGGGACACATACAGATACGCAGTATTTT,CATSRDAFGGTHTDTQYF
TRBJ1-3,few,TRBV6-5,-,TGTGCCAGCAGTCTTCGCGGTGGAAACACCATATATTTT,CASSLRGGNTIYF
TRBJ2-1,-,TRBV11-2,-,TGTGCCAGCAGCTCGAAGACGGAGACCTACAATGAGCAGTTCTTC,CASSSKTETYNEQFF
TRBJ2-7,few,TRBV29-1,TRBD1,TGCAGCGTTGGGGGACAGGGGGCTTTCGAGCAGTACTTC,CSVGGQGAFEQYF
TRBJ2-7,-,TRBV29-1,TRBD1,TGCAGCGCCCTGGACAGGGCTTCCTACGAGCAGTACTTC,CSALDRASYEQYF
TRBJ2-2,-,TRBV10-3,-,TGTGCCATCAGAACTAAGGAGGGCGGGGAGCTGTTTTTT,CAIRTKEGGELFF
TRBJ2-5,-,TRBV14,TRBD2,TGTGCCAGCAGCCGAAGAGGTACTAGCGGGGGACCCGAAGAGACCCAGTACTTC,CASSRRGTSGGPEETQYF
TRBJ2-4,once,TRBV4-1,-,TGCGCCAGCAGCCAAGATATAGACCTAGCCAAAAACATTCAGTACTTC,CASSQDIDLAKNIQYF
TRBJ1-2,few,TRBV6-1,TRBD1,TGTGCCAGCAGTACGTGGACAGGGAGCTATGGCTACACCTTC,CASSTWTGSYGYTF
TRBJ1-2,-,TRBV29-1,TRBD1,TGCAGCGTTGTTGGCAGGGGGATCTATGGCTACACCTTC,CSVVGRGIYGYTF
TRBJ1-2,-,TRBV6-1,TRBD1,TGTGCCAGCAGCTCTTGGACAGGCAAGGATGGCTACACCTTC,CASSSWTGKDGYTF
TRBJ2-5,-,TRBV5-6,TRBD1,TGTGCCAGCAGCTTGGGGACAGGGGTAGAGACCCAGTACTTC,CASSLGTGVETQYF
TRBJ2-5,-,TRBV7-7,TRBD1,TGTGCCAGCAGCCCACAGGGGTACCAAGAGACCCAGTACTTC,CASSPQGYQETQYF
TRBJ1-1,once,TRBV29-1,-,TGCAGCGTTGAAGGGCAAAGGGTGAACACTGAAGCTTTCTTT,CSVEGQRVNTEAFF
TRBJ2-3,few,TRBV6-5,TRBD2,TGTGCCAGTGGACTAGCGAGCACAGATACGCAGTATTTT,CASGLASTDTQYF
TRBJ1-5,-,TRBV5-1,-,TGCGCCAGCAGCTTGGGGTCAGGTCATGGACAGCCCCAGCATTTT,CASSLGSGHGQPQHF
TRBJ1-6,few,TRBV13,TRBD1,TGTGCCAGCAGCTTAGGGGGACAGGATAATTCACCCCTCCACTTT,CASSLGGQDNSPLHF
TRBJ1-1,-,TRBV11-2,TRBD1,TGTGCCAGCAGCCCCACAAGTCCGGGACAGGGGGCGGGGGCTTTCTTT,CASSPTSPGQGAGAFF
TRBJ2-3,-,TRBV29-1,TRBD2,TGCAGCGTTGATTTGGCTAGCGGGAAGATTACGCAGTATTTT,CSVDLASGKITQYF
TRBJ1-6,-,TRBV5-1,-,TGCGCCAGCAGCAGGGGAGCAGTCAGCTCCTATAATTCACCCCTCCACTTT,CASSRGAVSSYNSPLHF
TRBJ2-7,-,TRBV7-9,-,TGTGCCAGCAGCTTAGGGGACCGACGAGCGGGCTGGTACTTC,CASSLGDRRAGWYF
TRBJ2-7,-,TRBV25-1,-,TGTGCCAGCAGCGGGGGTAGCTCCTACGAGCAGTACTTC,CASSGGSSYEQYF
TRBJ2-2,-,TRBV9,-,TGTGCCAGCAGCCCCAGCCTAACCGGGGAGCTGTTTTTT,CASSPSLTGELFF
TRBJ2-7,-,TRBV2,-,TGTGCCAGCAGTGAAGTCGGCCCCAGGGACGAGCAGTACTTC,CASSEVGPRDEQYF
TRBJ2-6,-,TRBV27,-,TGTGCCAGCAGGGTCGGGGCTGGGGCCAACGTCCTGACTTTC,CASRVGAGANVLTF
TRBJ2-1,-,TRBV29-1,TRBD2,TGCAGCCCCCGTTTCGGGGGGGCCATGGGTGAGCAGTTCTTC,CSPRFGGAMGEQFF
TRBJ1-5,-,TRBV2,-,TGTGCCAGCAGTTCCGAGACAGCCAACTATCAGCCCCAGCATTTT,CASSSETANYQPQHF
TRBJ2-1,-,TRBV25-1,TRBD1,TGTGCCACGGACAGGGACCCCGGCAATGAGCAGTTCTTC,CATDRDPGNEQFF
TRBJ2-5,-,TRBV2,-,TGTGCCAGTCGGGGCCTAGGAGAGACCCAGTACTTC,CASRGLGETQYF